Detailed here is one T cell receptor beta chain. This entry belongs to a study of T-cell memory formation after mild COVID-19. Trimming shortened V by 6 bases and J by 10 bases, and 10 bases separated the two germline ends. There are 11 residues in the CDR3. The V gene's germline CDR1 is MNHEY and CDR2 SVGEGT. In TCRdb, the 5' RACE reads were re-called with MiXCR into one record per CDR3 protein. Here the sample spans approximately 46,000 distinct CDR3 sequences, 12% being singletons. This clonotype was obtained from a man between 18 and 29 years old who had mild COVID-19 (a few samples of this study predate the infection). Cell type and time point are not known. Sequenced: PBMCs or a T cell subset sorted from them (not recorded which). This chain uses TRBV6-2 or TRBV6-3 with TRBJ2-1; D is uncertain. The CDR3 region is CASRNQREQFF. The CDR3 DNA reads TGTGCCAGCAGGAACCAAAGGGAGCAGTTCTTC.